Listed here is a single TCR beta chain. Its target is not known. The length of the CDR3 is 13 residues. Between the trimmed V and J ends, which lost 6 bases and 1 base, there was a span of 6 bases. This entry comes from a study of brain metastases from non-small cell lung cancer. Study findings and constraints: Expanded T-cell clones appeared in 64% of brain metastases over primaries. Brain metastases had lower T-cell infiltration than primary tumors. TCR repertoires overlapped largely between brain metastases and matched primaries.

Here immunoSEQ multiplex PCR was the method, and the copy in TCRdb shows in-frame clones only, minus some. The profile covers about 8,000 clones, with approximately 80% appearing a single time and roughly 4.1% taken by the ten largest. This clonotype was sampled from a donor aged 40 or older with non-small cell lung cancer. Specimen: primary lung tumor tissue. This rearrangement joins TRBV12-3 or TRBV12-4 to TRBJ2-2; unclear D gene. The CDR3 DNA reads TGTGCCAGCAGGGGATTGAACACCGGGGAGCTGTTTTTT. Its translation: CASRGLNTGELFF.